These T cell receptor beta chains were read from a single sample in a study of blood T cells in healthy people across ages. TCRdb recomputed calls from the 5' RACE reads with MiXCR, one row per CDR3 protein. The table lists around 1,500,000 distinct CDR3 sequences, approximately 28% of them singletons, with approximately 7.7% in the top ten. Material for sequencing was blood. These receptors were collected from a woman aged 30 to 39 in good health. Each CDR3 is given with its conserved first and last residue. A D gene is named only where the DNA matches it firmly. Size is omitted from some rows. Given values are once, few, many or a class for expanded clones.

V	D	size	J	DNA	CDR3
TRBV4-1	-	-	TRBJ1-5	TGCGCCAGCAGCCGGGGATCCGTGGGCAATCAGCCCCAGCATTTT	CASSRGSVGNQPQHF
TRBV5-1	-	-	TRBJ2-7	TGCGCCAGCAGCTTGGGACAGTCCGAGGACGGGCAGTACTTC	CASSLGQSEDGQYF
TRBV29-1	-	-	TRBJ2-4	TGCAGCGTTGAAAGGACTAACAATGAGCAGTACTTC	CSVERTNNEQYF
TRBV9	-	-	TRBJ2-4	TGTGCCAGCAGCGTCGAGGGACACCAACCCTACAATGAGCAGTACTTC	CASSVEGHQPYNEQYF
TRBV6-1	-	few	TRBJ2-7	TGTGCCTCCGCCTACTACGAGCAGTACTTC	CASAYYEQYF
TRBV3-1	TRBD2	few	TRBJ2-3	TGTGCCAGCAGCCAAGTGCGGGGGAGCACAGATACGCAGTATTTT	CASSQVRGSTDTQYF
TRBV7-6	-	many	TRBJ2-7	TGTGCCAGCAGCGCAATGGGCTACGAGCAGTACTTC	CASSAMGYEQYF
TRBV20-1	-	-	TRBJ2-2	TGCAGTGCTAGAGACGGTGCAGACACCGGGGAGCTGTTTTTT	CSARDGADTGELFF
TRBV5-1	-	-	TRBJ1-2	TGCGCCAGCAGCCCTGTCGGACAGCTTTATGGCTACACCTTC	CASSPVGQLYGYTF
TRBV6-2/TRBV6-3	-	-	TRBJ2-5	TGTGCCAGCACTCCAGAGACCCAGTACTTC	CASTPETQYF
TRBV12-3/TRBV12-4	TRBD1	-	TRBJ2-3	TGTGCCAGCAGTTTGGTACAGGGGGTTAATACGCAGTATTTT	CASSLVQGVNTQYF
TRBV28	-	many	TRBJ2-5	TGTGCCAGCAGTTTGCTGCAGGGAGAGACCCAGTACTTC	CASSLLQGETQYF
TRBV4-1	-	-	TRBJ1-1	TGCGCCAGCAGCCAAACAGGGTCTGGGAACACTGAAGCTTTCTTT	CASSQTGSGNTEAFF
TRBV12-3/TRBV12-4	TRBD1	few	TRBJ2-1	TGTGCCAGCAGCGCACAGGGCAGGGGGCGAGGTGGGTTCTTC	CASSAQGRGRGGFF
TRBV15	TRBD2	-	TRBJ2-3	TGTGCCACCAGTAAGGGAGAACGAGCGGGGGGGACGGATACGCAGTATTTT	CATSKGERAGGTDTQYF
TRBV5-1	-	few	TRBJ2-1	TGCGCCAGCAGCTTGGCTGATCCGGGGTACAATGAGCAGTTCTTC	CASSLADPGYNEQFF
TRBV7-9	-	-	TRBJ2-7	TGTGCCAGCAGCTCCAGACAGAGTTCCTTGGACGAGCAGTACTTC	CASSSRQSSLDEQYF
TRBV12-3/TRBV12-4	TRBD1	-	TRBJ2-1	TGTGCCGGCCATCCCTCAGGGGGCGCGGGTAATGAGCAGTTCTTC	CAGHPSGGAGNEQFF
TRBV20-1	-	few	TRBJ1-4	TGCAGTGCTAACGGCCGGGTCCCTAATGAAAAACTGTTTTTT	CSANGRVPNEKLFF
TRBV19	-	-	TRBJ2-3	TGTGCCAGTAGTGTCCAGACGGTGCAGTTCACAGATACGCAGTATTTT	CASSVQTVQFTDTQYF
TRBV27	TRBD2	few	TRBJ2-3	TGTGCCAGCAGTCTTACCCTGGCGGGGGGGCCGGATACGCAGTATTTT	CASSLTLAGGPDTQYF
TRBV20-1	TRBD1	few	TRBJ2-7	TGCAGTGCTAGAGATTCCGACAGGGGCCTTGGGGAGCAGTACTTC	CSARDSDRGLGEQYF
TRBV2	-	few	TRBJ1-6	TGTGCCTTAGATTCGCCCCTCCACTTT	CALDSPLHF
TRBV4-1	TRBD2	-	TRBJ2-3	TGCGCCAGCAGCCAAGGGAGCGGGGGGGCTTCAGATACGCAGTATTTT	CASSQGSGGASDTQYF
TRBV3-1	-	-	TRBJ1-4	TGTGCCAGCAGCCAAAACGGGGAAAAACTGTTTTTT	CASSQNGEKLFF
TRBV5-1	-	few	TRBJ2-7	TGCGCCAGCAGCTTAGATGTAGGATGGAGCTACGAGCAGTACTTC	CASSLDVGWSYEQYF
TRBV29-1	TRBD2	few	TRBJ2-4	TGCAGCGCCAGAGGTAGCGGGATAAAAAACATTCAGTACTTC	CSARGSGIKNIQYF
TRBV5-1	TRBD2	-	TRBJ2-7	TGCGCCAGCAGCTTGTGGACCGGGGGGGAGCAGTACTTC	CASSLWTGGEQYF
TRBV15	-	few	TRBJ2-3	TGTGCCACCAGCACCTTTCCGACAACCCTCGGTTCAGATACGCAGTATTTT	CATSTFPTTLGSDTQYF
TRBV6-2/TRBV6-3	-	few	TRBJ2-5	TGTGCCAGCAGTCAATCCGGACGTCGAGAGACCCAGTACTTC	CASSQSGRRETQYF
TRBV3-1	-	-	TRBJ2-1	TGTGCCAGCAGCCGTACAGGAGAGAAGCAGTTCTTC	CASSRTGEKQFF
TRBV12-3/TRBV12-4	-	-	TRBJ1-2	TGTGCCAGCAGTCCCTCTCCGGGGTCCTATGGCTACACCTTC	CASSPSPGSYGYTF
TRBV5-1	TRBD1	-	TRBJ2-1	TGCGCCAGCAGAACAGGGGTGAGCTCCTACAATGAGCAGTTCTTC	CASRTGVSSYNEQFF
TRBV24-1	-	-	TRBJ2-1	TGTGCCACCAGTGAGACAAACAGAGATGAGCAGTTCTTC	CATSETNRDEQFF
TRBV19	-	-	TRBJ1-2	TGTGCCAGTAGTATAGGGGACGGTCTCTCACCGCATGGCTACACCTTC	CASSIGDGLSPHGYTF
TRBV7-2	TRBD2	few	TRBJ2-1	TGTGCCAGCAGCTCACTGGGAGGGGAAAGCTCCTACAATGAGCAGTTCTTC	CASSSLGGESSYNEQFF
TRBV12-3/TRBV12-4	-	many	TRBJ2-5	TGTGCCAGCAGTTTAGCTGCCGAGACCCAGTACTTC	CASSLAAETQYF
TRBV11-2	-	few	TRBJ2-1	TGTGCCAGCAGCTTTGGATGGGCTAGGGGCGGATACGAGCAGTTCTTC	CASSFGWARGGYEQFF
TRBV6-1	TRBD2	few	TRBJ2-5	TGTGCCAGCAGCCTAGCGGGGGCCCTGGAGGCCCAGTACTTC	CASSLAGALEAQYF
TRBV20-1	TRBD2	-	TRBJ2-1	TGCAGTGCGTACACTAGCGGGAGGGCCTACAATGAGCAGTTCTTC	CSAYTSGRAYNEQFF
TRBV20-1	-	-	TRBJ2-5	TGCAGTGCTAGAGGAAAACCGGATGAGCAGTACTTC	CSARGKPDEQYF
TRBV7-2	-	-	TRBJ1-4	TGTGCCAGCAGCTTAGGTTTCAGAGGGAAACTGTTTTTT	CASSLGFRGKLFF
TRBV19	-	few	TRBJ1-5	TGTGCCAGTAGACCACGGGACACGATAAACAATCAGCCCCAGCATTTT	CASRPRDTINNQPQHF
TRBV7-2	-	-	TRBJ1-5	TGTGCCAGCAGCCCACGGAGGGGATCTCAGCCCCAGCATTTT	CASSPRRGSQPQHF
TRBV12-3/TRBV12-4	TRBD1	once	TRBJ1-2	TGTGCCAGCACCCCTAGGACAGGGGACGCTGGCTACACCTTC	CASTPRTGDAGYTF
TRBV5-1	TRBD2	-	TRBJ2-3	TGCGCCAGCAGGGGACTAGCGGGAGAAGATACGCAGTATTTT	CASRGLAGEDTQYF
TRBV27	TRBD1	-	TRBJ2-1	TGTGCCAGCAGTTCATTGGACAGGAGCTCCTACAATGAGCAGTTCTTC	CASSSLDRSSYNEQFF
TRBV7-2	-	few	TRBJ2-7	TGTGCCAGCAGCTTAGGGAAGGGAAGCTACGAGCAGTACTTC	CASSLGKGSYEQYF
TRBV11-2	-	-	TRBJ2-5	TGTGCCAGCAATCCCGTCGGATGGGAGACCCAGTACTTC	CASNPVGWETQYF
TRBV20-1	-	-	TRBJ1-2	TGCAGTGCTAGAGATGTCGTGGGGCAGGGGAACTATGGCTACACCTTC	CSARDVVGQGNYGYTF
TRBV11-2	-	few	TRBJ2-5	TGTGCCAGCAGCTTCTATGTAACAGAACAAGAAGAGACCCAGTACTTC	CASSFYVTEQEETQYF
TRBV2	-	few	TRBJ2-1	TGTGCCAGCGTCACAGAGATTTCCTACAATGAGCAGTTCTTC	CASVTEISYNEQFF
TRBV5-5	TRBD2	-	TRBJ2-3	TGTGCCAGCAGCTTCCCCTCCGCGGCTAGCGGGAGCACAGATACGCAGTATTTT	CASSFPSAASGSTDTQYF
TRBV2	-	-	TRBJ2-1	TGTGCCAGCAGTGAGACAGAGGACAGAGACAATGAGCAGTTCTTC	CASSETEDRDNEQFF
TRBV20-1	TRBD2	many	TRBJ2-3	TGCAGTGCCCCTAAGGGGACTAGCGGGATGGATACGCAGTATTTT	CSAPKGTSGMDTQYF
TRBV12-3/TRBV12-4	-	few	TRBJ2-3	TGTGCCAGCACCAATCATTGGGGGAAAGGAGATACGCAGTATTTT	CASTNHWGKGDTQYF
TRBV12-3/TRBV12-4	-	-	TRBJ2-1	TGTGTCAGCAGCCCGGGACTCGACGCAAATGAGCAGTTCTTC	CVSSPGLDANEQFF